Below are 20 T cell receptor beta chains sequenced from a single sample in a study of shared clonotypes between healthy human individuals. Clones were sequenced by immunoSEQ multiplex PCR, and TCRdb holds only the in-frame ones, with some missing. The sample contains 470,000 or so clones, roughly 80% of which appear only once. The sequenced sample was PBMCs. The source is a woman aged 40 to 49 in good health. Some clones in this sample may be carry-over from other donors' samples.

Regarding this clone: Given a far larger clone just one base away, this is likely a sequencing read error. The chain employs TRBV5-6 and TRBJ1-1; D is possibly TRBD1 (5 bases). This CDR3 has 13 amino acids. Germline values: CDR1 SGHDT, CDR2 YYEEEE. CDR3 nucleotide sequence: TGTGACAGCAGCTTGAAGAGGGGAACTGAAGCTTTCTTT. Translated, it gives CDSSLKRGTEAFF.

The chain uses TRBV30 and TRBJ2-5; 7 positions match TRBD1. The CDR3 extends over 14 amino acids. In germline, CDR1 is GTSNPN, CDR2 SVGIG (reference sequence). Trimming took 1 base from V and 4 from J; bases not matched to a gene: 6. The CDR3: CAWSGTGGGETQYF. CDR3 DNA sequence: TGTGCCTGGAGTGGGACAGGCGGCGGAGAGACCCAGTACTTC.

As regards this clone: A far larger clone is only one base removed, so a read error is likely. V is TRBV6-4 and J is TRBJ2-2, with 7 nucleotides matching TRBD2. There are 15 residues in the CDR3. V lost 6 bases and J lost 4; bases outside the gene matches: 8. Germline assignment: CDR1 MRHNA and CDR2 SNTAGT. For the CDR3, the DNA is TGTGCCAGCAGGGGGACTGGCGGGGGCACCGGGGAGCTGTTTTTT. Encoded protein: CASRGTGGGTGELFF.

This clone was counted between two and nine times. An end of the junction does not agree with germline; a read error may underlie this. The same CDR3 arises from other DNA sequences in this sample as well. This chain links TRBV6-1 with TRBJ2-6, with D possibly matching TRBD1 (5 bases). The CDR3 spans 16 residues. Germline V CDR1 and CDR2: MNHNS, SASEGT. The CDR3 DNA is TGTGCCAGCAGTGAATTGTACTTCTCTGGGGCCAACGTCCTTACTTTC. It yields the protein CASSELYFSGANVLTF.

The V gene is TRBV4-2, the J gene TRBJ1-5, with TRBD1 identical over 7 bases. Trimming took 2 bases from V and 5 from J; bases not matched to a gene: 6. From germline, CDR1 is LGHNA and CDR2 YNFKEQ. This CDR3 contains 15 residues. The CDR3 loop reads CASSQYGTVDQPQHF. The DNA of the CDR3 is TGTGCCAGCAGCCAATACGGGACAGTGGATCAGCCCCAGCATTTT.

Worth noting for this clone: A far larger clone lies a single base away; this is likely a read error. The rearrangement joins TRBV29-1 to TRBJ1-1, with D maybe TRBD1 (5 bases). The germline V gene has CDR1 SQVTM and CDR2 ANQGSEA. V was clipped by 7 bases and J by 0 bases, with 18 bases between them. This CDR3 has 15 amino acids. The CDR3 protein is CSAGACWGMNTEAFF. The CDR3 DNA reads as TGCAGCGCTGGGGCGTGTTGGGGAATGAACACTGAAGCTTTCTTT.

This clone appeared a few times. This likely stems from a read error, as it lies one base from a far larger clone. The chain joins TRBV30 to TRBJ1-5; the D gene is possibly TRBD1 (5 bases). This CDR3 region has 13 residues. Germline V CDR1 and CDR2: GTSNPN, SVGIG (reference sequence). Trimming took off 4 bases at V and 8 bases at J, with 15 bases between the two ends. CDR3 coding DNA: TGTGCCTGGAATATGGGGGGTAATAAGCCCCAGCATTTT. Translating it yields CAWNMGGNKPQHF.

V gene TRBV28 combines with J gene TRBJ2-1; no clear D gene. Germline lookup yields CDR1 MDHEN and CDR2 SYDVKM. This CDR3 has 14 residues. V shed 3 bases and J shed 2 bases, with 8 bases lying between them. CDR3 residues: CASSFMVPYNEQFF. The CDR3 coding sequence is TGTGCCAGCAGTTTCATGGTTCCCTACAATGAGCAGTTCTTC. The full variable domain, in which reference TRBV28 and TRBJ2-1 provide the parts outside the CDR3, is DVKVTQSSRYLVKRTGEKVFLECVQDMDHENMFWYRQDPGLGLRLIYFSYDVKMKEKGDIPEGYSVSREKKERFSLILESASTNQTSMYLCASSFMVPYNEQFFGPGTRLTVL.

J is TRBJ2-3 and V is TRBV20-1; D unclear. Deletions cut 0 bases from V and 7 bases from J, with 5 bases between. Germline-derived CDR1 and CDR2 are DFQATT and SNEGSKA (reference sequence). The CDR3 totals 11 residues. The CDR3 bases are TGCAGTGCTAGAGATATAAATACGCAGTATTTT. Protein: CSARDINTQYF.

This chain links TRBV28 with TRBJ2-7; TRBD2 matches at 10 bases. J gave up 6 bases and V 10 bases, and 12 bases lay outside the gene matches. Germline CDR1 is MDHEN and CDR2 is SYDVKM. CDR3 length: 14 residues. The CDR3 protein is CATGSGRALFEQYF. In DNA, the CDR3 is TGTGCCACCGGGAGCGGGAGGGCCCTCTTCGAGCAGTACTTC.

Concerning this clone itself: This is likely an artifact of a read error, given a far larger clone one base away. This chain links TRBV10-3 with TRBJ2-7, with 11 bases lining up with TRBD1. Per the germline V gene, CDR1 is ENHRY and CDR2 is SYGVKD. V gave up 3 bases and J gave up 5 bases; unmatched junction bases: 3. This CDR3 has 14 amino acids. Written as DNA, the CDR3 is TGTGCCATCAGTGAAGGACAGGGGGCGCACGAGCAGTACTTC. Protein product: CAISEGQGAHEQYF.

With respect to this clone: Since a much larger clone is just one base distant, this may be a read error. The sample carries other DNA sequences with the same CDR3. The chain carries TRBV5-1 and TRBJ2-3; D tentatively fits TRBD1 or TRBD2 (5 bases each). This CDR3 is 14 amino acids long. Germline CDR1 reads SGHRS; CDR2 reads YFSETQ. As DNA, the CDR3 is TGCGCCAGCAGCTCGGGACCCAGCACGGATACGCAGTATTTT. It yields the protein CASSSGPSTDTQYF.

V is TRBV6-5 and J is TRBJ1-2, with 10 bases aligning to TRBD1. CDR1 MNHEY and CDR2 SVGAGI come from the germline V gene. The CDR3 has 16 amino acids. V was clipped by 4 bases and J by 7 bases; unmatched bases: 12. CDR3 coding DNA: TGTGCCAGCAGTTCAGGACCCGGGACAGGGGCAGGTGGCTACACCTTC. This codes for CASSSGPGTGAGGYTF.

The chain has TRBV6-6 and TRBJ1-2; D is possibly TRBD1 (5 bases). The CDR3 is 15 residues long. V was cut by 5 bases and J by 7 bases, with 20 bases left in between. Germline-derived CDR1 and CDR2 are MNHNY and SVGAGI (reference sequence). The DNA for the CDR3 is TGTGCCAGCAGTCCCAGCTCCGGGACGATAGCTGGCTACACCTTC. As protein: CASSPSSGTIAGYTF.

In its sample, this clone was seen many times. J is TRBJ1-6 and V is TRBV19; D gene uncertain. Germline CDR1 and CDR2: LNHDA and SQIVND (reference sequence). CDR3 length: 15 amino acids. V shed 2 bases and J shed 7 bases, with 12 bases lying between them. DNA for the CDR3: TGTGCCAGTAGTATATGGCTCCTTAGGAATTCACCCCTCCACTTT. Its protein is CASSIWLLRNSPLHF.

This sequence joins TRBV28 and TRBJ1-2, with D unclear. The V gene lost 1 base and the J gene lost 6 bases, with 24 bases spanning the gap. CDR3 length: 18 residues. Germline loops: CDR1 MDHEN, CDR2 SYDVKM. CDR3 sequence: CASSLSPGVSVETHGYTF. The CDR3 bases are TGTGCCAGCAGTTTATCTCCCGGTGTAAGCGTGGAGACTCATGGCTACACCTTC.

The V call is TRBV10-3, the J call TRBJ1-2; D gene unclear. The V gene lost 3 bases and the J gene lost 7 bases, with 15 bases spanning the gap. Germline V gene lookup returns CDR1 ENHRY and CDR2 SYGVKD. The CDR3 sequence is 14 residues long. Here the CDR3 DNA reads TGTGCCATCAGTGAAGCCGGGCAGGCGACTGGCTACACCTTC. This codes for CAISEAGQATGYTF.

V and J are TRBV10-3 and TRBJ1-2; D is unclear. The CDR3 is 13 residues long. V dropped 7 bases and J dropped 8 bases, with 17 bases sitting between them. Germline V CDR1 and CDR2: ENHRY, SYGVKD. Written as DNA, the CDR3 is TGTGCCATCACAAGCCCAGCGGGGAGGGGCTACACCTTC. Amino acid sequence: CAITSPAGRGYTF.

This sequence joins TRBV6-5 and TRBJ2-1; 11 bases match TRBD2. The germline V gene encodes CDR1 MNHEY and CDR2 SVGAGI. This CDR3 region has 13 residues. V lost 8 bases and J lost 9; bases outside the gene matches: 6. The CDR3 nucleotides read TGTGCCAGCGGGTCTAGCGGGAGGTCTGAGCAGTTCTTC. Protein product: CASGSSGRSEQFF.

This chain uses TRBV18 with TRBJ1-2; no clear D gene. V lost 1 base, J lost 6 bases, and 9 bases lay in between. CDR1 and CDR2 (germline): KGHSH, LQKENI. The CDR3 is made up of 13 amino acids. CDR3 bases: TGTGCCAGCTCACCACGGACGGATGATGGCTACACCTTC. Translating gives CASSPRTDDGYTF.